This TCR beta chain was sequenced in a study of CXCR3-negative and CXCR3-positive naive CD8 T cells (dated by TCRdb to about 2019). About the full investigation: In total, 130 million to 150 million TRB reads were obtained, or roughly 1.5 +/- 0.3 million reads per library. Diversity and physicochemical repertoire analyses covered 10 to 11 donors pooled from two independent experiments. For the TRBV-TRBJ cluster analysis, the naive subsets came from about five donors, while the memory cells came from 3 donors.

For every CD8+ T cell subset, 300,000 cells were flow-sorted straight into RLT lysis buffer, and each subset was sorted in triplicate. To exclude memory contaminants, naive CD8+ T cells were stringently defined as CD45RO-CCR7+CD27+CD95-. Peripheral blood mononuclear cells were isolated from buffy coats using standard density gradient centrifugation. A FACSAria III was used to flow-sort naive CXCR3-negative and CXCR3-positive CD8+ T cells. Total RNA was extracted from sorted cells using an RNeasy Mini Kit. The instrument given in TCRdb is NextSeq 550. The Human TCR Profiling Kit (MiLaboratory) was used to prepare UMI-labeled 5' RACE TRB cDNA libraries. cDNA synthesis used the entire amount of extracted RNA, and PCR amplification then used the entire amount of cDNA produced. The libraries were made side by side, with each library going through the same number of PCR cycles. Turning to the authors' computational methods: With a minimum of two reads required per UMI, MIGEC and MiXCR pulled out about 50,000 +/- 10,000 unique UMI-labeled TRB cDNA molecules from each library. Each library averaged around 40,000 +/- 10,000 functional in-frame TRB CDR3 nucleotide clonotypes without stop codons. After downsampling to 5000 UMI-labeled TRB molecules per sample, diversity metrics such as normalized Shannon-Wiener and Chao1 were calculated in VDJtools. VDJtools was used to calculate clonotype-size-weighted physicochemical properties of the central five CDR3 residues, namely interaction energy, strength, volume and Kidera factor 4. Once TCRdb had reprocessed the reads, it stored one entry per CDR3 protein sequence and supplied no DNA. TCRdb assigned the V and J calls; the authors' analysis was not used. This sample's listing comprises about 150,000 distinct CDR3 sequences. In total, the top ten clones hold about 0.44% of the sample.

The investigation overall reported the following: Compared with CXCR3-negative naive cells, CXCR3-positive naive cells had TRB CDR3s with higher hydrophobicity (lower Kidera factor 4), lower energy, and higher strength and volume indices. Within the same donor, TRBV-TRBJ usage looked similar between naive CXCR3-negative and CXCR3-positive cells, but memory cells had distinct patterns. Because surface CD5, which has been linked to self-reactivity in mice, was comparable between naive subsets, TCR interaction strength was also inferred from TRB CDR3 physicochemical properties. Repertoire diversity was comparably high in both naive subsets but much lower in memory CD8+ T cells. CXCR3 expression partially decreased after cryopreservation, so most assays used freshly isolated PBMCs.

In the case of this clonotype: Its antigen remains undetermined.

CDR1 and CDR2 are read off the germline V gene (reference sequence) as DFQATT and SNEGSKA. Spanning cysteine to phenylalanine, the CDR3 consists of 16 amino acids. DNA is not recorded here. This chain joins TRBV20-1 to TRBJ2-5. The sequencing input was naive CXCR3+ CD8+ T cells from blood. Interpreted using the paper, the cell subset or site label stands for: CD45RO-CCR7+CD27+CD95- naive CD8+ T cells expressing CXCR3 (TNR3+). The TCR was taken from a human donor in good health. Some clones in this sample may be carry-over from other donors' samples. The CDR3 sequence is CSASSGVAGPRETQYF.